Below, one T cell receptor beta chain is given with its context. This entry is derived from a study of T cell changes during pregnancy in multiple sclerosis. V was clipped by 7 bases and J by 2 bases, with 12 bases between them. The CDR3 is made up of 13 amino acids. Germline-derived CDR1 and CDR2 are SGHRS and YFSETQ. The data were produced by immunoSEQ multiplex PCR, yet TCRdb's version contains in-frame clones alone and is incomplete. The repertoire holds over 65,000 clones, with 80% to 95% as singletons. The sequences come from peripheral blood, collected in the first trimester of pregnancy. The source is a female donor with multiple sclerosis, enrolled in a pregnancy study. The chain recombines TRBV5-1 with TRBJ2-5, with D possibly being TRBD2 (5 bases). For the CDR3, the DNA is TGCGCCAGCGCCAACCCGGGGCAAGAGACCCAGTACTTC. Translation gives CASANPGQETQYF.